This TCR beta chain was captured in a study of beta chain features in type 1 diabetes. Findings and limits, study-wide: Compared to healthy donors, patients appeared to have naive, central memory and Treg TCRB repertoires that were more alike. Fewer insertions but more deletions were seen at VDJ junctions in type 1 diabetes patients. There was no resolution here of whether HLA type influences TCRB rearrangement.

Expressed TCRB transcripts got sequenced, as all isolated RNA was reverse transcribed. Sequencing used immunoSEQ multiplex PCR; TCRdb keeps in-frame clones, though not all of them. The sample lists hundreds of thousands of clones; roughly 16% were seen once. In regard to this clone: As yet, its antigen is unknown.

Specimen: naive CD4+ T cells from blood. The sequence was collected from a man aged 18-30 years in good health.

Written as DNA, the CDR3 is TGTGCCAGCAGAACCGGGACGTTGGCCTACAATGAGCAGTTCTTC. This codes for CASRTGTLAYNEQFF. The genes are TRBV6-6 and TRBJ2-1, with D tentatively TRBD1 or TRBD2 (5 bases each). V dropped 6 bases and J dropped 2 bases, with 14 bases sitting between them. From germline, CDR1 is MNHNY and CDR2 SVGAGI (reference sequence). The CDR3 totals 15 residues.